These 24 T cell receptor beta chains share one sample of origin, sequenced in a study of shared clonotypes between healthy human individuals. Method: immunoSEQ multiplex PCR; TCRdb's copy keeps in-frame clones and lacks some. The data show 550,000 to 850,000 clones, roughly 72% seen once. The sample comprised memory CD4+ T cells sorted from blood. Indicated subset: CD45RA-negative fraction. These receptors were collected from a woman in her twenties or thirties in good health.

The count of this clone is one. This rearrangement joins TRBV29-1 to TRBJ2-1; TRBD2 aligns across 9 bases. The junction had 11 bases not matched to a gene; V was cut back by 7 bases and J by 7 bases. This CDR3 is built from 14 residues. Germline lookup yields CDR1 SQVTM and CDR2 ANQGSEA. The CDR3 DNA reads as TGCAGCGCCAACCGGGCTAGCGGGATAAATGAGCAGTTCTTC. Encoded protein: CSANRASGINEQFF.

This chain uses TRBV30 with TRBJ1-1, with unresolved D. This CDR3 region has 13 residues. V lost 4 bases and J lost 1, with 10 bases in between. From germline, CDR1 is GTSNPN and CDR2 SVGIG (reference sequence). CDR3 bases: TGTGCCTGGAACTCGGACCGGAACACTGAAGCTTTCTTT. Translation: CAWNSDRNTEAFF.

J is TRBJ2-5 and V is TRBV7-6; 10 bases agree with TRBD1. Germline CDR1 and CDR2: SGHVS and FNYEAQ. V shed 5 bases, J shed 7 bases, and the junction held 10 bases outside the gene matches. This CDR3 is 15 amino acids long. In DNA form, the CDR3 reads TGTGCCAGCAGCGCAACGGGACAGGGGCTCGGGACCCAGTACTTC. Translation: CASSATGQGLGTQYF. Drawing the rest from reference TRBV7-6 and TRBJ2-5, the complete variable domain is GAGVSQSPRYKVTKRGQDVALRCDPISGHVSLYWYRQALGQGPEFLTYFNYEAQQDKSGLPNDRFSAERPEGSISTLTIQRTEQRDSAMYRCASSATGQGLGTQYFGPGTRLLVL.

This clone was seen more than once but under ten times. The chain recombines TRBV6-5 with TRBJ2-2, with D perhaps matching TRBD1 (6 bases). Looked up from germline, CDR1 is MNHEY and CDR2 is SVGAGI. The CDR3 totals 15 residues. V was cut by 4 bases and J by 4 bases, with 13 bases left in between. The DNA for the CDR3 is TGTGCCAGCAGTTGGTTGGGGGCGGGCACCGGGGAGCTGTTTTTT. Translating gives CASSWLGAGTGELFF.

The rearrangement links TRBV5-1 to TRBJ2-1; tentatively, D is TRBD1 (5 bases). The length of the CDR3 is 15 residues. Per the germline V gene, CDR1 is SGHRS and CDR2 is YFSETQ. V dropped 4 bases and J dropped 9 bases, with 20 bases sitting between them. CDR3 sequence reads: CASSPPIGADGEQFF. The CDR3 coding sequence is TGCGCCAGCAGCCCGCCGATTGGGGCGGACGGTGAGCAGTTCTTC.

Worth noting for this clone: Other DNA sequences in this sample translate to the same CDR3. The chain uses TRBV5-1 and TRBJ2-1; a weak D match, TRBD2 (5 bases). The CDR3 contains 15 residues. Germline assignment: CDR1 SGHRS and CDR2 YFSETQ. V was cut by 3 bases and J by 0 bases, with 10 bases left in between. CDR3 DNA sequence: TGCGCCAGCAGCTCGGACTCAAGCTCCTACAATGAGCAGTTCTTC. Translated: CASSSDSSSYNEQFF.

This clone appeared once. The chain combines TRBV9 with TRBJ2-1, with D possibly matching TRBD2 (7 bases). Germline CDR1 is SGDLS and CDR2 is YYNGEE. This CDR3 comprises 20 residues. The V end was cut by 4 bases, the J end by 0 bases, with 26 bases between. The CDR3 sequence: CASSSSVGGLAVSSYNEQFF. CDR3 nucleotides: TGTGCCAGCAGCTCAAGTGTCGGGGGGCTAGCGGTCAGCTCCTACAATGAGCAGTTCTTC.

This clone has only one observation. CDR3 coding DNA: TGCGCCAGCAGCCATTACGGACAGGGAGGGGGCACTGAAGCTTTCTTT. As protein: CASSHYGQGGGTEAFF. The chain employs TRBV4-1 and TRBJ1-1; TRBD1 matches 8 bases. The CDR3 runs to 16 residues. Losses at the gene ends were 3 bases for V and 4 bases for J; bases not matched to a gene: 10. CDR1 and CDR2 from the germline V gene are MGHRA and YSYEKL.

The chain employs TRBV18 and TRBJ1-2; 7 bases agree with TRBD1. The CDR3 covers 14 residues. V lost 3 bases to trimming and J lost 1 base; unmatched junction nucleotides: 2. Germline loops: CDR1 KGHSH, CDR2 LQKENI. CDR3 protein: CASSPGQLNYGYTF. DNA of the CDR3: TGTGCCAGCTCACCGGGACAGCTTAACTATGGCTACACCTTC.

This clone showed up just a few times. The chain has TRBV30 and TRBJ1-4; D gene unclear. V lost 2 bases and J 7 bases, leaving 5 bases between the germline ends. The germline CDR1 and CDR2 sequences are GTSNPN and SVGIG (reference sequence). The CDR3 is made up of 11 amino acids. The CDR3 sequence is CAWSSGEKLFF. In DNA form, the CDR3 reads TGTGCCTGGAGTTCAGGTGAAAAACTGTTTTTT.

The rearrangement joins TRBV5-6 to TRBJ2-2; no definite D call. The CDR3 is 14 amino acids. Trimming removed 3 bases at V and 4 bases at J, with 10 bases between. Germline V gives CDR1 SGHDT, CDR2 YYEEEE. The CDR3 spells CASSSYSGTGELFF. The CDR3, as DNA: TGTGCCAGCAGCTCTTATAGTGGCACCGGGGAGCTGTTTTTT. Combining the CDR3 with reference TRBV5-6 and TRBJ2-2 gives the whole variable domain DAGVTQSPTHLIKTRGQQVTLRCSPKSGHDTVSWYQQALGQGPQFIFQYYEEEERQRGNFPDRFSGHQFPNYSSELNVNALLLGDSALYLCASSSYSGTGELFFGEGSRLTVL.

This CDR3 reads CASSQVKWTSGRDTGELFF. The CDR3 DNA is TGTGCCAGCAGCCAAGTAAAATGGACTAGCGGGAGGGACACCGGGGAGCTGTTTTTT. This chain links TRBV14 with TRBJ2-2; 15 bases align to TRBD2. The CDR3 totals 19 residues. CDR1 is SGHDN and CDR2 is FVKESK in the germline V gene. With 1 base clipped from V and 3 bases from J, the junction kept 6 bases outside the gene matches.

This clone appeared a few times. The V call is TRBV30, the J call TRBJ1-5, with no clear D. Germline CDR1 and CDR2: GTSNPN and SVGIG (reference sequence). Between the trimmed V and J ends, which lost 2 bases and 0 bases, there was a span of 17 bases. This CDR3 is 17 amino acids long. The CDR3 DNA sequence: TGTGCCTGGAGTACCGGGAAAGATGCCTTTAGCAATCAGCCCCAGCATTTT. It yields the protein CAWSTGKDAFSNQPQHF.

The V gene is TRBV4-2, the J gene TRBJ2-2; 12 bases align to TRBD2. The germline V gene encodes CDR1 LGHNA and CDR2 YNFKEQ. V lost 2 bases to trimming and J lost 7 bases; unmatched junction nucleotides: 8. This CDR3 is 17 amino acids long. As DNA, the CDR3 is TGTGCCAGCAGCCAAAAACTAGCGGGAGGCCGAGGCGGGGAGCTGTTTTTT. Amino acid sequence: CASSQKLAGGRGGELFF.

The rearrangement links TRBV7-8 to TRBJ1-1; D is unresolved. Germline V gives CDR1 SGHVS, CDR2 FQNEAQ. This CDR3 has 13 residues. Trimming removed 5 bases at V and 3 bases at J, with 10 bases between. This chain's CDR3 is CASSTQADTEAFF. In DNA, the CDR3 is TGTGCCAGCAGCACCCAGGCGGACACTGAAGCTTTCTTT.

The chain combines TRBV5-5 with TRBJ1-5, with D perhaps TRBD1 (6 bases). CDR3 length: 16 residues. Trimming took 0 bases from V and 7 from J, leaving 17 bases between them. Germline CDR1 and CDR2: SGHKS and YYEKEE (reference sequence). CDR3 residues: CASSLEGGDMGQPQHF. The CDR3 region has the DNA TGTGCCAGCAGCTTGGAAGGGGGAGATATGGGGCAGCCCCAGCATTTT.

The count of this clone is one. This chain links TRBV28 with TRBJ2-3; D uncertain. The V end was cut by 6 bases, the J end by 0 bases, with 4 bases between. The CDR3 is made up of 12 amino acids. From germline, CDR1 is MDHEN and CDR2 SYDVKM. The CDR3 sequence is CASRESTDTQYF. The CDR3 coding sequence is TGTGCCAGCAGGGAGAGCACAGATACGCAGTATTTT.

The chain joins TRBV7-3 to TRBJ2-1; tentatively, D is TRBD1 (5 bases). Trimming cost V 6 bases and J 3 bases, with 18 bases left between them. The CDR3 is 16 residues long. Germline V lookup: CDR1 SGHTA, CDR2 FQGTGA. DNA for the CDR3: TGTGCCAGCAGTTCCTACTCAGGGAATCGCTACAATGAGCAGTTCTTC. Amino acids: CASSSYSGNRYNEQFF.

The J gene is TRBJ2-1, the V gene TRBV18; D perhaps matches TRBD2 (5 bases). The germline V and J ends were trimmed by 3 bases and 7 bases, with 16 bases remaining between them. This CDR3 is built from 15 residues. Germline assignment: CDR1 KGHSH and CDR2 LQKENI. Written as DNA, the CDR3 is TGTGCCAGCTCACCCGGAGGTGGGCTTACGAATGAGCAGTTCTTC. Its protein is CASSPGGGLTNEQFF.

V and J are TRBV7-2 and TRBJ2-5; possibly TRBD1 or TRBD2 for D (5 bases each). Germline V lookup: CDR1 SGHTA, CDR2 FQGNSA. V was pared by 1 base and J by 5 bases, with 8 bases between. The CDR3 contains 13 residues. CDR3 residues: CASSLVWGETQYF. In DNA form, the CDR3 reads TGTGCCAGCAGCTTAGTGTGGGGGGAGACCCAGTACTTC.

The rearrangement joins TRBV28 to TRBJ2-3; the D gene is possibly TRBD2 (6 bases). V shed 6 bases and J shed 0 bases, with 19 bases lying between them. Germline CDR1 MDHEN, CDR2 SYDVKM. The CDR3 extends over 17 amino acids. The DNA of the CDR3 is TGTGCCAGCAGCCCCCCCCCTGGCGCGGGGAGCACAGATACGCAGTATTTT. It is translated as CASSPPPGAGSTDTQYF. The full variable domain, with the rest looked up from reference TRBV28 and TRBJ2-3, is DVKVTQSSRYLVKRTGEKVFLECVQDMDHENMFWYRQDPGLGLRLIYFSYDVKMKEKGDIPEGYSVSREKKERFSLILESASTNQTSMYLCASSPPPGAGSTDTQYFGPGTRLTVL.

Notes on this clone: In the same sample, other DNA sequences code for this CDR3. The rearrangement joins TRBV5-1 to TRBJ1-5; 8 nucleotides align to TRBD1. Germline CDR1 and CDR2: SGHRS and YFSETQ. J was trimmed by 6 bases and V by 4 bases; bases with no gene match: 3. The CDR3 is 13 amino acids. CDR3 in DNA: TGCGCCAGCAGCCGGACAGGGTCTCAGCCCCAGCATTTT. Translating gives CASSRTGSQPQHF.

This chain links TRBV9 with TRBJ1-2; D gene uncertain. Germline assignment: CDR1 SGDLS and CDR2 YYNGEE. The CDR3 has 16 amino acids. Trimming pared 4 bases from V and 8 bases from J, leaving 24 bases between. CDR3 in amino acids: CASSPTSSGRENGYTF. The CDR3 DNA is TGTGCCAGCAGCCCTACTAGTTCGGGGAGAGAGAACGGCTACACCTTC.

The CDR3 protein is CATAVLASGKTDTQYF. In DNA, the CDR3 is TGTGCCACCGCGGTACTGGCTAGCGGGAAGACAGATACGCAGTATTTT. The J gene is TRBJ2-3, the V gene TRBV19; 9 nucleotides align to TRBD2. Germline assignment: CDR1 LNHDA and CDR2 SQIVND (reference sequence). This CDR3 comprises 16 residues. With 10 bases clipped from V and 3 bases from J, the junction kept 14 bases outside the gene matches.